The 22 T cell receptor beta chains below were found in one sample sequenced in a study of identical twins. One entry per CDR3 protein, called by TCRdb with MiXCR from the 5' RACE reads. This sample has some 760,000 distinct CDR3 sequences, with roughly 18% found just once. This same sample was also taken into another study, of T cells expressing NK-cell markers.

The sample was PBMCs. These TCRs come from a woman aged 18-35 years in good health.

This clonotype was recorded a few times. V is TRBV20-1 and J is TRBJ2-7, with a possible D match to TRBD1 (5 bases). This CDR3 contains 14 residues. V shed 3 bases and J shed 4 bases, with 16 bases lying between them. The germline V gene has CDR1 DFQATT and CDR2 SNEGSKA (reference sequence). The CDR3 spells CSASPDKYTYEQYF. Here the CDR3 DNA reads TGCAGTGCTAGTCCGGACAAATATACTTACGAGCAGTACTTC.

The rearrangement uses TRBV6-1 and TRBJ2-5; D is undetermined. Trimming took off 8 bases at V and 1 base at J, with 14 bases between the two ends. CDR1 is MNHNS and CDR2 is SASEGT in the germline V gene. This CDR3 spans 14 amino acids. The CDR3 protein is CASGPAGLQETQYF. CDR3 DNA sequence: TGTGCCAGCGGGCCCGCTGGGCTCCAAGAGACCCAGTACTTC.

This clonotype was picked up a small number of times. The chain recombines TRBV29-1 with TRBJ2-6, with a tentative D call TRBD2 (5 bases). Germline V CDR1 and CDR2: SQVTM, ANQGSEA. Trimming left V 0 bases short and J 1 base short, with 13 bases between. The CDR3 loop spans 17 amino acids. The CDR3 region is CSVEDFFGVSGANVLTF. The CDR3 nucleotides read TGCAGCGTTGAAGACTTCTTCGGGGTATCTGGGGCCAACGTCCTGACTTTC.

This clonotype was seen at least ten times. The chain joins TRBV20-1 to TRBJ2-1; TRBD2 matches at 8 bases. The V segment lost 3 bases and the J segment 1 base; nucleotides outside the gene matches: 8. CDR1 is DFQATT, CDR2 SNEGSKA, per germline (reference sequence). This CDR3 region has 16 residues. The CDR3, as DNA: TGCAGTGCTAGTAGCCGACTAGCGAAGTCCTACAATGAGCAGTTCTTC. As protein: CSASSRLAKSYNEQFF.

This clonotype was picked up a small number of times. This chain links TRBV9 with TRBJ2-1; no definite D call. This CDR3 contains 13 residues. Deletions cut 2 bases from V and 8 bases from J, with 11 bases between. Germline V gene sequence: CDR1 SGDLS, CDR2 YYNGEE. CDR3 sequence reads: CASSVGMSYEQFF. As DNA, the CDR3 is TGTGCCAGCAGCGTGGGAATGTCATATGAGCAGTTCTTC. Together with reference TRBV9 and TRBJ2-1, the CDR3 gives the full variable domain: DSGVTQTPKHLITATGQRVTLRCSPRSGDLSVYWYQQSLDQGLQFLIQYYNGEERAKGNILERFSAQQFPDLHSELNLSSLELGDSALYFCASSVGMSYEQFFGPGTRLTVL.

This chain uses TRBV7-2 with TRBJ2-7, with D uncertain. Germline V gives CDR1 SGHTA, CDR2 FQGNSA. The CDR3 is made up of 15 amino acids. Trimming stripped 1 base from V and 1 base from J, with 11 bases between. The CDR3 loop reads CASSLVSSLSYEQYF. CDR3 DNA sequence: TGTGCCAGCAGCTTAGTTAGCTCCCTATCCTACGAGCAGTACTTC. Using reference TRBV7-2 and TRBJ2-7 for the parts outside the CDR3, the full variable domain is GAGVSQSPSNKVTEKGKDVELRCDPISGHTALYWYRQSLGQGLEFLIYFQGNSAPDKSGLPSDRFSAERTGGSVSTLTIQRTQQEDSAVYLCASSLVSSLSYEQYFGPGTRLTVT.

The V gene is TRBV12-3 or TRBV12-4, the J gene TRBJ1-1, with 7 bases lining up with TRBD1. CDR3 size: 12 residues. The V and J ends lost 7 bases and 5 bases, in that order; junction bases with no gene match: 4. The CDR3 sequence: CASIRGLTEAFF. The CDR3 bases are TGTGCCAGCATTAGGGGGCTGACTGAAGCTTTCTTT.

DNA of the CDR3: TGTGCCAGCTCACCACCGGGGAGAACTACGAACACCGGGGAGCTGTTTTTT. Its translation: CASSPPGRTTNTGELFF. The chain uses TRBV18 and TRBJ2-2, with D perhaps matching TRBD2 (5 bases). The germline V gene encodes CDR1 KGHSH and CDR2 LQKENI. The CDR3 length is 17 residues. V was trimmed by 0 bases and J by 0 bases, leaving 11 bases between them.

The chain joins TRBV9 to TRBJ2-1; a weak D match, TRBD1 (5 bases). The germline gives CDR1 SGDLS, CDR2 YYNGEE. The CDR3 is 15 residues long. V was trimmed by 3 bases and J by 1 base, leaving 11 bases between them. CDR3: CASSALGRSYNEQFF. DNA for the CDR3: TGTGCCAGCAGCGCCTTGGGGCGTTCCTACAATGAGCAGTTCTTC.

The chain links TRBV9 to TRBJ2-5, with a tentative D call TRBD2 (7 bases). Trimming removed 1 base from V and 1 base from J, with 14 bases in between. The CDR3 is 16 amino acids. Germline V gene lookup returns CDR1 SGDLS and CDR2 YYNGEE. The CDR3: CASSVSGGGPQETQYF. The DNA for the CDR3 is TGTGCCAGCAGCGTAAGTGGCGGGGGCCCCCAAGAGACCCAGTACTTC.

CDR3 sequence: CASRDPGQGQTGELFF. The CDR3 bases are TGTGCCAGCAGGGATCCGGGACAGGGGCAAACCGGGGAGCTGTTTTTT. V gene TRBV12-3 or TRBV12-4 combines with J gene TRBJ2-2; 10 positions match TRBD1. V lost 6 bases and J lost 5; bases outside the gene matches: 9. The CDR3 contains 16 residues.

This clonotype was seen more than once but under ten times. V usage is TRBV5-1 and J usage is TRBJ2-3, with D uncertain. V dropped 3 bases and J dropped 0 bases, with 8 bases sitting between them. The CDR3 is made up of 14 amino acids. The germline V gene has CDR1 SGHRS and CDR2 YFSETQ. Written as DNA, the CDR3 is TGCGCCAGCAGCTCTGCCTACAGCACAGATACGCAGTATTTT. This gives the protein CASSSAYSTDTQYF.

This clonotype has more than one count but fewer than ten. The chain carries TRBV27 and TRBJ2-7, with a tentative D call TRBD2 (5 bases). Per the germline V gene, CDR1 is MNHEY and CDR2 is SMNVEV (reference sequence). The length of the CDR3 is 13 residues. The V and J ends lost 3 bases and 6 bases respectively, with 12 bases between them. The CDR3 bases are TGTGCCAGCAGTTTCGGGGTTCAAGCCGAGCAGTACTTC. Translation gives CASSFGVQAEQYF.

This clonotype occurred a few times. This chain links TRBV3-1 with TRBJ2-4, with 7 bases matching TRBD2. With V trimmed by 6 bases and J by 6 bases, 8 bases remained unmatched. CDR3 length: 14 residues. Germline V gene data show CDR1 as LGHDT and CDR2 as YNNKEL (reference sequence). The CDR3 DNA follows: TGTGCCAGCAGTTCGATTTGGGGGGGAAACATTCAGTACTTC. Protein product: CASSSIWGGNIQYF.

The chain combines TRBV5-8 with TRBJ2-7; 7 bases are shared with TRBD2. Per germline, CDR1 SGHTS and CDR2 YDEGEE. The CDR3 runs 15 residues. Trimming removed 0 bases from V and 1 base from J; junction bases left unmatched: 4. CDR3: CASSLGGSRSYEQYF. The CDR3 DNA reads TGTGCCAGCAGCTTGGGCGGGAGCAGGTCCTACGAGCAGTACTTC. Full variable domain (missing parts from reference TRBV5-8 and TRBJ2-7): EAGVTQSPTHLIKTRGQQATLRCSPISGHTSVYWYQQALGLGLQFLLWYDEGEERNRGNFPPRFSGRQFPNYSSELNVNALELEDSALYLCASSLGGSRSYEQYFGPGTRLTVT.

J is TRBJ1-6 and V is TRBV12-3 or TRBV12-4; D is ambiguous. Trimming stripped 1 base from V and 14 bases from J, with 6 bases between. The length of the CDR3 is 11 residues. The CDR3 loop is CASSLGGSLHF. The DNA of the CDR3 is TGTGCCAGCAGTTTAGGGGGATCCCTCCACTTT.

This clonotype has a handful of counts. This sequence joins TRBV20-1 and TRBJ2-5; the D is unclear. This CDR3 is built from 13 residues. V was clipped by 2 bases and J by 5 bases, with 12 bases between them. Germline assignment: CDR1 DFQATT and CDR2 SNEGSKA (reference sequence). For the CDR3, the DNA is TGCAGTGCTAGAAGGGCCGCGACGGAGACCCAGTACTTC. Amino acids: CSARRAATETQYF.

The rearrangement uses TRBV11-2 and TRBJ2-5; D may be TRBD2 (5 bases). The V gene's germline CDR1 is SGHAT and CDR2 FQNNGV. Trimming removed 2 bases at V and 2 bases at J, with 15 bases between. This CDR3 is 16 amino acids long. CDR3: CASSLKRANPQETQYF. For the CDR3, the DNA is TGTGCCAGCAGCTTAAAGAGGGCGAACCCACAAGAGACCCAGTACTTC.

This clonotype was recorded a few times. The V gene is TRBV12-3 or TRBV12-4, the J gene TRBJ2-7, with D hard to call. Between the trimmed V and J ends, which lost 8 bases and 7 bases, there was a span of 12 bases. This CDR3 has 11 amino acids. CDR3: CASGARGEQYF. CDR3 coding DNA: TGTGCCAGCGGCGCCCGCGGAGAGCAGTACTTC.

This clonotype appeared a few times. The rearrangement joins TRBV20-1 to TRBJ2-5; no definite D call. The CDR3 extends over 12 amino acids. Germline CDR1 is DFQATT and CDR2 is SNEGSKA (reference sequence). V lost 3 bases, J lost 5 bases, and 10 bases lay in between. The CDR3 here is CSARGFFETQYF. The CDR3 bases are TGCAGTGCTAGGGGGTTTTTTGAGACCCAGTACTTC.

This clonotype was seen a few times. J is TRBJ2-1 and V is TRBV15; 8 positions match TRBD2. This CDR3 region has 16 residues. CDR1 and CDR2 from the germline V gene are LNHNV and YYDKDF (reference sequence). V was clipped by 0 bases and J by 13 bases; unmatched bases: 14. The CDR3 coding sequence is TGTGCCACCAGCAGAGATCCGGGGCGGGGGGCATTCGAACAGTTCTTC. Its protein product is CATSRDPGRGAFEQFF.

J is TRBJ2-6 and V is TRBV20-1; D might be TRBD2 (6 bases). CDR3 length equals 16 residues. V was trimmed by 0 bases and J by 2 bases, leaving 11 bases between them. Germline CDR1 DFQATT, CDR2 SNEGSKA (reference sequence). The CDR3 DNA is TGCAGTGCTAGAGATCTGGAGGGCGCTGGGGCCAACGTCCTGACTTTC. Translation gives CSARDLEGAGANVLTF.